The entry that follows covers one T cell receptor (beta chain) sequence. The antigen remains unidentified. The data originate from a study of cytomegalovirus exposure and HLA in healthy donors. Study findings and constraints: A list of approximately 150 TCR beta chains associated with cytomegalovirus was given. Most CMV-associated TCR beta chains appeared HLA-restricted in a later analysis. It was reported in a later analysis that an Asian-associated ancestry cluster showed fewer N-insertions than the 666-donor mean.

CDR3 size: 13 residues. The V gene lost 1 base and the J gene lost 5 bases, with 9 bases spanning the gap. The germline CDR1 and CDR2 sequences are SGHRS and YFSETQ. Primers included in the PCR were 60 Vbeta and 13 Jbeta primers. Libraries were prepared by immunoSEQ multiplex PCR; TCRdb keeps only in-frame clonotypes and omits some of them. This sample carries roughly 160,000 clones, about 75% of them seen once, and the ten largest clones take around an eighth. The specimen sequenced was PBMCs. This receptor was taken from a man aged 50 to 59 in good health and CMV-seropositive. V gene TRBV5-1 combines with J gene TRBJ2-5; maybe TRBD1 (5 bases). The CDR3 nucleotides are TGCGCCAGCAGCTTGTCAGGGCGGGAGACCCAGTACTTC. Residues: CASSLSGRETQYF.